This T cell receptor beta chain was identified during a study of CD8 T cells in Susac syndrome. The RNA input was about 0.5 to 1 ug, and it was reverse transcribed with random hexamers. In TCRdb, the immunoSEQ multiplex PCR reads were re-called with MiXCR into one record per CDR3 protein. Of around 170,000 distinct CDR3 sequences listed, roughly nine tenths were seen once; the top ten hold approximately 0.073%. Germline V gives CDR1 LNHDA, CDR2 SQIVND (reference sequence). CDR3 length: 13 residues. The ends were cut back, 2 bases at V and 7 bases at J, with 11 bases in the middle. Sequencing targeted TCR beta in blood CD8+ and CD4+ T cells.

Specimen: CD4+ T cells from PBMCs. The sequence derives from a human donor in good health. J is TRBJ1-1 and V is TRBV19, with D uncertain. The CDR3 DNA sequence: TGTGCCAGTAGTATAACCTCGGGGTATGAAGCTTTCTTT. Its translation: CASSITSGYEAFF.